The source of this TCR beta chain is a study of cytomegalovirus exposure and HLA in healthy donors. Study-wide points: TRBV6-2, TRBV6-3 and some other V segments were excluded as indistinguishable. In most subjects, TCR beta sequences reportedly gave accurate predictions of HLA-A and HLA-B alleles. A prior analysis recorded that most TCR beta V segments were productive about 87% or about 30% of the time.

About this clone itself: Its target is not known.

PCR used 60 Vbeta primers and 13 Jbeta primers. Produced via immunoSEQ multiplex PCR; TCRdb's table is partial and in-frame only. The sample lists 150,000 to 200,000 clones, 79% occurring once. CDR1 is SGHVS and CDR2 is FQNEAQ in the germline V gene. The CDR3 is 18 residues long. V lost 2 bases and J lost 5; bases outside the gene matches: 12. The rearrangement uses TRBV7-8 and TRBJ1-5, with 10 bases that match TRBD1. The sample consisted of PBMCs. The sequence came from a woman aged 45-59 years in good health and CMV-seronegative. CDR3 loop: CASSLRDRGRGAYQPQHF. CDR3 nucleotide sequence: TGTGCCAGCAGCTTACGGGACAGGGGTCGAGGAGCTTATCAGCCCCAGCATTTT.